This TCR beta chain was retrieved from a study of T-cell memory formation after mild COVID-19. Study details: Among the donors, TCR clusters were largely specific to each donor. Study-wide points: Later expanders leaned CD4+, whereas day 15 to 85 contracting clones were balanced CD4/CD8. Some responding clones appeared in pre-infection memory, suggesting cross-reactive memory joined.

This clonotype was seen repeatedly, ten times or more. Antigen: not known. Employing constant-segment primers, 5'RACE generated TCR alpha and TCR beta cDNA libraries bearing sample barcodes and UMIs. MiXCR, applied by TCRdb to the 5' RACE reads, yields one record per CDR3 protein. The profile shows around 310,000 distinct CDR3 sequences, around a fifth of them singletons. CDR3 length equals 16 residues. V gave up 7 bases and J gave up 2 bases, with 18 bases separating them. J is TRBJ2-1 and V is TRBV12-3 or TRBV12-4; maybe TRBD2 (6 bases). The sequencing sample was made of PBMCs or a T cell subset sorted from them (not recorded which). The receptor was derived from a man aged 18-30 years who had mild COVID-19 (a few samples of this study predate the infection). Cell type and time point are not known. CDR3 DNA sequence: TGTGCCAGCACGGGGTCCGGCGGGGAGACCTACAATGAGCAGTTCTTC. It codes for CASTGSGGETYNEQFF.